The entry that follows covers one T cell receptor (beta chain) sequence. The antigen is undetermined. The data originate from a study of T-cell memory formation after mild COVID-19. Study at large: Clusters of TCRs were largely donor specific.

Germline CDR1 is MNHEY and CDR2 is SVGEGT. The CDR3 spans 15 residues. V was shortened by 4 bases and J by 5 bases, with 16 bases between the two germline ends. From 5'RACE with constant-segment primers came TCR alpha and TCR beta cDNA libraries that carried sample barcodes and UMIs. TCRdb itself ran the 5' RACE reads through MiXCR, one entry per CDR3 protein. Of hundreds of thousands of distinct CDR3 sequences in the sample, around 16% were seen once. Study-wide points: Those CD4+ clones that contracted were mainly in CM and EM (CD8+ ones in EMRA).

Sequences were obtained from PBMCs or a T cell subset sorted from them (not recorded which). The chain employs TRBV6-2 or TRBV6-3 and TRBJ2-3; the D gene is possibly TRBD2 (5 bases). The TCR comes from a man between 18 and 29 years old who had mild COVID-19 (a few samples of this study predate the infection). Cell type and time point are not known. CDR3 sequence: CASSFLGRGEDTQYF. CDR3 nucleotides: TGTGCCAGCAGTTTCTTAGGACGGGGTGAAGATACGCAGTATTTT.